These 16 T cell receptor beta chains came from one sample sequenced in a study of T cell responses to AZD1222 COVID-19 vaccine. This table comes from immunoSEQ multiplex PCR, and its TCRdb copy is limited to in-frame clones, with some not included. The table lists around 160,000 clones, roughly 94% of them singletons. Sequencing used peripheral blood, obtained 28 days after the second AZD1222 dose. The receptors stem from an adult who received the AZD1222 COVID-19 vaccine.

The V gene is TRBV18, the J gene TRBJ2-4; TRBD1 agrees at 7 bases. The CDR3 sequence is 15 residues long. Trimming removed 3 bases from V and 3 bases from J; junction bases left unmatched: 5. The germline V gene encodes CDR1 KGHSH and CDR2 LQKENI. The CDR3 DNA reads TGTGCCAGCTCACCGCAACAGGGGAGCAAAAACATTCAGTACTTC. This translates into CASSPQQGSKNIQYF.

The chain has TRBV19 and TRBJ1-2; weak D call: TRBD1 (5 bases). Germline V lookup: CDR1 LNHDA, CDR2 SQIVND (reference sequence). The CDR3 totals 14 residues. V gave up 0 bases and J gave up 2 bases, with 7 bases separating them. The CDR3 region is CASSIDRVNYGYTF. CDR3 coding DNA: TGTGCCAGTAGTATAGACAGGGTGAACTATGGCTACACCTTC.

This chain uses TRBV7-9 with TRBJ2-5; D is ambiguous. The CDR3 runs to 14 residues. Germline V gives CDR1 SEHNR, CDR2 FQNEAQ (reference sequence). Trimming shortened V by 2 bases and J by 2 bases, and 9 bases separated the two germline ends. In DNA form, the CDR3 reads TGTGCCAGCAGCTTAAGTGCGACTCAAGAGACCCAGTACTTC. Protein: CASSLSATQETQYF. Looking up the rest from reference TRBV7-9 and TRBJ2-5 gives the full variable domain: DTGVSQNPRHKITKRGQNVTFRCDPISEHNRLYWYRQTLGQGPEFLTYFQNEAQLEKSRLLSDRFSAERPKGSFSTLEIQRTEQGDSAMYLCASSLSATQETQYFGPGTRLLVL.

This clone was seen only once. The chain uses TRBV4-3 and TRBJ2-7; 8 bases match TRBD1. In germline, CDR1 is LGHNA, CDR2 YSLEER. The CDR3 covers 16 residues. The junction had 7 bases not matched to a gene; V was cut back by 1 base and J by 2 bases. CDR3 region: CASSQGAGTGAYEQYF. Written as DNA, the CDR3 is TGCGCCAGCAGCCAAGGAGCCGGGACAGGAGCCTACGAGCAGTACTTC.

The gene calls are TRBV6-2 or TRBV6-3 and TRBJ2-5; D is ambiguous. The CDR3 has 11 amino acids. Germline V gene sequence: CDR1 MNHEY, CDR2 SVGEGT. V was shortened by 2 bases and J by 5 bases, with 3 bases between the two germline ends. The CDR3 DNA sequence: TGTGCCAGCAGTTACGGGGAGACCCAGTACTTC. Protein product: CASSYGETQYF.

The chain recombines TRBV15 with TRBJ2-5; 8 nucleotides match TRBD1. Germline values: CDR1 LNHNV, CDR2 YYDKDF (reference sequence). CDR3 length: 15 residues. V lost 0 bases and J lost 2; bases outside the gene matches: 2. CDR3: CATSRDGQGQETQYF. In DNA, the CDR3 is TGTGCCACCAGCAGAGACGGACAGGGACAAGAGACCCAGTACTTC.

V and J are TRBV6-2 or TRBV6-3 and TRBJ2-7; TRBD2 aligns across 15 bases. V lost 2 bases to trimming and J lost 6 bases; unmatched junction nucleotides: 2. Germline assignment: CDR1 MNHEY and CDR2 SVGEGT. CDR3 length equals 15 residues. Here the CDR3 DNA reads TGTGCCAGCAGTTACGGACTAGCGGGAGGGTTCGAGCAGTACTTC. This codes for CASSYGLAGGFEQYF.

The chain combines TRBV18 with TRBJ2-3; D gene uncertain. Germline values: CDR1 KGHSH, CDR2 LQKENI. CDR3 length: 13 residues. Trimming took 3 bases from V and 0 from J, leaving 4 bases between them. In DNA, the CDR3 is TGTGCCAGCTCACCCCCGAGCACAGATACGCAGTATTTT. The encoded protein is CASSPPSTDTQYF.

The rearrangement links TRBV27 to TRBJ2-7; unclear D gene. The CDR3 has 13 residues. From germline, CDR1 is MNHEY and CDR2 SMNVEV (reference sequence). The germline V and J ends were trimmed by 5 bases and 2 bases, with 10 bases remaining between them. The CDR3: CASSPLETYEQYF. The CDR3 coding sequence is TGTGCCAGCAGTCCGTTAGAGACCTACGAGCAGTACTTC.

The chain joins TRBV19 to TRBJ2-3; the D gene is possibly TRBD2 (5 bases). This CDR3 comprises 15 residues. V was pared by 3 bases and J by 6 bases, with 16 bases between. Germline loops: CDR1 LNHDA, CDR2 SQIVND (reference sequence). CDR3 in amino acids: CASSIKGAASDTQYF. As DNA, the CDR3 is TGTGCCAGTAGTATCAAGGGAGCGGCCTCCGATACGCAGTATTTT.

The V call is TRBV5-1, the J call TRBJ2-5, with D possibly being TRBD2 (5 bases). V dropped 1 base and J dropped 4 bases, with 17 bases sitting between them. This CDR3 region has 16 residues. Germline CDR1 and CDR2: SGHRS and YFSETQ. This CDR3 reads CASSLRLGEFVETQYF. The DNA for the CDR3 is TGCGCCAGCAGCTTGAGGTTGGGAGAGTTTGTAGAGACCCAGTACTTC.

This CDR3 is CASSGRSTFYNEQFF. The CDR3 DNA reads TGTGCCAGCAGCGGGAGATCGACATTCTACAATGAGCAGTTCTTC. The chain uses TRBV4-2 and TRBJ2-1, with D possibly TRBD2 on 5 matching bases. This CDR3 contains 15 residues. V lost 5 bases to trimming and J lost 3 bases, with 14 bases between them. Per the germline V gene, CDR1 is LGHNA and CDR2 is YNFKEQ.

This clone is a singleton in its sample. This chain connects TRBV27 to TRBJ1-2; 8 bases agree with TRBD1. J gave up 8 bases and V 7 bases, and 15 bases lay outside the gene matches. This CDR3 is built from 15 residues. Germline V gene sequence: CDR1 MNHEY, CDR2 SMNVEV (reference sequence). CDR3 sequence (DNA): TGTGCCAGCACCTCTTTGGGGACAGGCATGGAGGGCTACACCTTC. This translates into CASTSLGTGMEGYTF.

DNA of the CDR3: TGTGCCAGCAGTCCATTATCCAGGACAGGGGCTGGAAACACCATATATTTT. Amino acids: CASSPLSRTGAGNTIYF. This chain links TRBV27 with TRBJ1-3, with 9 bases identical to TRBD1. The germline CDR1 and CDR2 sequences are MNHEY and SMNVEV (reference sequence). There are 17 residues in the CDR3. The J segment lost 2 bases and the V segment lost 5 bases, leaving 10 bases of the junction unmatched.

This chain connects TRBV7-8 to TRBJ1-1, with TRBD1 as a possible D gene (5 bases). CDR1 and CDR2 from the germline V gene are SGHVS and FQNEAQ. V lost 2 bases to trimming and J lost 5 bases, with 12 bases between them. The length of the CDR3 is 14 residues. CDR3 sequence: CASSLSGGETEAFF. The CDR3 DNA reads TGTGCCAGCAGCTTATCCGGAGGGGAGACTGAAGCTTTCTTT.

The CDR3 bases are TGTGCCAGCAGTTCTCATGACAGGGAGACCGGGGAGCTGTTTTTT. This gives the protein CASSSHDRETGELFF. The rearrangement joins TRBV5-5 to TRBJ2-2; 7 nucleotides agree with TRBD1. This CDR3 has 15 amino acids. After removal of 5 bases from V and 5 bases from J, the junction contained 9 bases not matched to a gene. Germline V gene data show CDR1 as SGHKS and CDR2 as YYEKEE (reference sequence).